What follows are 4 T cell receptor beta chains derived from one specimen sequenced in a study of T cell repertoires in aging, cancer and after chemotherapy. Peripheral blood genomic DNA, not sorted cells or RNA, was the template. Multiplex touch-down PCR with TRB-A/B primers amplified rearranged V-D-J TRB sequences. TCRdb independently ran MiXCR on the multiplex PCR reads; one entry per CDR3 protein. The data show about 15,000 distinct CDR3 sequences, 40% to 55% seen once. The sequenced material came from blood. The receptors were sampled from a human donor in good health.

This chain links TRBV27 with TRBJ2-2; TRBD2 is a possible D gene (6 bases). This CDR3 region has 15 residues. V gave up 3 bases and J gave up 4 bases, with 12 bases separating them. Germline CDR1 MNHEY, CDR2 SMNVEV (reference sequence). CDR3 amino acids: CASSLQTRGTGELFF. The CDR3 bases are TGTGCCAGCAGTTTGCAGACTAGGGGCACCGGGGAGCTGTTTTTT.

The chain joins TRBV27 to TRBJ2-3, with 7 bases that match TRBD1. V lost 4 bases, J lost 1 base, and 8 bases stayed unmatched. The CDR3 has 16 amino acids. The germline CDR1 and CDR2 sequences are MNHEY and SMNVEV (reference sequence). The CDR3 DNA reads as TGTGCCAGCAGTTCGCCCTCCGGGACAGGCACAGATACGCAGTATTTT. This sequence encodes CASSSPSGTGTDTQYF.

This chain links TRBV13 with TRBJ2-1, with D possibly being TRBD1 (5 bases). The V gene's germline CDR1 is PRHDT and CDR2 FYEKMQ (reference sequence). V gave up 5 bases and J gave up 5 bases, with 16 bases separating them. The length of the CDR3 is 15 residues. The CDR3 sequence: CASSPSRVKNNEQFF. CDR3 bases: TGTGCCAGCAGCCCCTCCAGGGTGAAGAACAATGAGCAGTTCTTC.

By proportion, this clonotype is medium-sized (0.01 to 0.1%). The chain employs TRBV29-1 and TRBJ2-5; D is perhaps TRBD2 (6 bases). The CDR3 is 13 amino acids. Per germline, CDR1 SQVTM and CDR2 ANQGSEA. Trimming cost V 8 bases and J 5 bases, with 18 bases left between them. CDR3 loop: CSFYLGLLETQYF. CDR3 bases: TGCAGCTTCTACCTGGGACTGCTGGAGACCCAGTACTTC.